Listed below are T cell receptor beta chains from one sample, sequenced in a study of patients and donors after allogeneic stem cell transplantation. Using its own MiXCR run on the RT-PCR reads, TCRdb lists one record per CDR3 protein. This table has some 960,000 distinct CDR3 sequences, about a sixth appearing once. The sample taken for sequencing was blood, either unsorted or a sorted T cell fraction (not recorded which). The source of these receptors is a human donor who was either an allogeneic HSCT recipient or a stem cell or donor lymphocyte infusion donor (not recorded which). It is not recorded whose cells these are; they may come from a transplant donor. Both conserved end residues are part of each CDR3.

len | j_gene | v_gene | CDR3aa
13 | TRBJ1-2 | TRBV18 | CASSPPSPYGYTF
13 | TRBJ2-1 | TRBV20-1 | CSASSSVYNEQFF
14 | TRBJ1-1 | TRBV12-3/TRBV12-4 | CASSFEGRNTEAFF
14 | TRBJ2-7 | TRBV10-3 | CAISSGQGYSEQYF
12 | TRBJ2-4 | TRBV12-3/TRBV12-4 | CASSPSGDIQYF
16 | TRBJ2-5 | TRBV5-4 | CASSLTGLAPQETQYF
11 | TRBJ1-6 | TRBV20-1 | CSARDGVPKSF
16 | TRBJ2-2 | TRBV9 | CASSVGSQRNTGELFF
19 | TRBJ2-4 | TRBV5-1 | CASSLVGTGRERGRNIQYF
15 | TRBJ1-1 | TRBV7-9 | CASSPVGSSPTEAFF
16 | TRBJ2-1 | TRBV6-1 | CASSRRTSGAGNEQFF
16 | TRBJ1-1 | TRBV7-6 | CASSSGLTSGNTEAFF
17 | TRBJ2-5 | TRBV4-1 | CASSHAIRGGLQETQYF
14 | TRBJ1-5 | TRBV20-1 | CSASATDSNQPQHF
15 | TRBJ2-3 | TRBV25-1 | CASSFRSRRVDTQYF
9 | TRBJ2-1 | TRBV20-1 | CSASTEQFF
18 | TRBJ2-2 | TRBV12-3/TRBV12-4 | CASSLQEWTHANTGELFF
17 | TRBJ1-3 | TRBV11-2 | CASSLGLRVDSGNTIYF
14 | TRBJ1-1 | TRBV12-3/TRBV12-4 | CASSLMAPNTEAFF
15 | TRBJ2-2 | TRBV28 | CASGAIVLGAGELFF
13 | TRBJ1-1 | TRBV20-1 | CSAPRGVDTEAFF
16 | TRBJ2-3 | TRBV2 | CASSESLAGGPDTQYF
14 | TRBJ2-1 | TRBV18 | CASHGPTHLTEQFF
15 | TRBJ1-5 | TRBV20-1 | CSAPPGGETNQPQHF
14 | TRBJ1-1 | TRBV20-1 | CSARMGGLNTEAFF
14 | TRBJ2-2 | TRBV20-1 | CSAPRVTNTGELFF
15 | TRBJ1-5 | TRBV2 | CASSESPRTNQPQHF
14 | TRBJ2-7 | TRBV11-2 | CASSLGHREYEQYF
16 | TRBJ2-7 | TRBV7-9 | CASSPQGGRSSYEQYF
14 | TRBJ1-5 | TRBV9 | CASSVEEGPEPQHF
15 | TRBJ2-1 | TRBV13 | CASSAAGRGYNEQFF
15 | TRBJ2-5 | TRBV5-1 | CASSLDGWGLAAQYF
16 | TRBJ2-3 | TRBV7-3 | CASSLEGLAGQDTQYF
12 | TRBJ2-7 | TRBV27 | CASSTYRGEQYF
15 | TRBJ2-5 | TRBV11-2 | CASSSRGRTGETQYF
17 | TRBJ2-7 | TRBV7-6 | CASSSGFGWVGAVEQYF
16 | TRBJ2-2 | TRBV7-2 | CASSLNGRSNTGELFF
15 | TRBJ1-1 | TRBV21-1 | CASSNPPGRNTEAFF
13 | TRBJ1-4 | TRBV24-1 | CATLLKDRGKLFF
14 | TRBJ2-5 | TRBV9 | CASSVGADQETQYF
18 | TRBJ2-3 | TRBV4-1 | CASSQPTQGGDRGDTQYF